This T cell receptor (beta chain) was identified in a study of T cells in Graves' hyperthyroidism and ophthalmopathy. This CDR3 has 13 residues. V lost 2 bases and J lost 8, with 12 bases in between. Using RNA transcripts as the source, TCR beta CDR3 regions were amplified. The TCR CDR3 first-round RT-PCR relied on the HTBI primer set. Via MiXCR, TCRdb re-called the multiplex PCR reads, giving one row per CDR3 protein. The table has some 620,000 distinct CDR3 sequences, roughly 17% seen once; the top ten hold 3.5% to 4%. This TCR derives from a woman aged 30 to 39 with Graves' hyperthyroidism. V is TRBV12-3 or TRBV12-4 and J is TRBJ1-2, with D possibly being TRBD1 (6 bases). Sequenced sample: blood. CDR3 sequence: CASSLRGAEGYTF. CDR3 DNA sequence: TGTGCCAGCAGTTTAAGGGGGGCGGAAGGCTACACCTTC.